This T cell receptor beta chain appears in the sequencing data of a study of shared clonotypes between healthy human individuals. Study as a whole: The donors, two women and a few men, were aged 18 to 49.

The assay used deep level. Assay used: immunoSEQ multiplex PCR; TCRdb lists only in-frame clones, some missing. The repertoire includes about 1.5 million clones, around 97% of them detected once, and more than 0.9% sits in the top ten. Donors, without exception, were Caucasian adults residing in Nashville, Tennessee. This CDR3 spans 18 amino acids. After removal of 2 bases from V and 2 bases from J, the junction contained 13 bases not matched to a gene. The germline CDR1 and CDR2 sequences are SGHTA and FQGTGA. The origin of this receptor is a man aged 25 to 40 in good health. Sequencing was performed on naive CD4+ T cells sorted from blood. The subset denotes: CD45RA+ positively selected. V usage is TRBV7-3 and J usage is TRBJ2-3; 7 nucleotides match TRBD2. CDR3 protein: CASSLLPLAGDTTDTQYF. In DNA form, the CDR3 reads TGTGCCAGCAGCTTACTTCCCCTGGCGGGAGATACCACAGATACGCAGTATTTT.